The TCR beta chain under discussion was sequenced for a study of T-cell reconstitution after alpha-beta-depleted transplantation in children. Trimming removed 1 base from V and 8 bases from J, with 17 bases in between. The germline V gene has CDR1 SGHTA and CDR2 FQGNSA. The CDR3 covers 15 residues. This clonotype was detected ten times or more. The library targeted TCRbeta and was prepared with unique molecular identifiers. Each CDR3 protein gets one entry after TCRdb re-called the PCR reads with MiXCR. The table has 500,000 or so distinct CDR3 sequences, 30% to 35% seen once; the top ten hold approximately 2.3%.

This chain connects TRBV7-2 to TRBJ1-2; D not resolved. The TCR was taken from a human donor who donated a stem cell graft to a child with aplastic anemia. The sequenced sample was PBMCs from the stem cell graft donor, obtained from the stem cell graft. The CDR3 region is CASSLGGSMGGGYTF. CDR3 DNA: TGTGCCAGCAGCTTAGGGGGTTCGATGGGAGGCGGCTACACCTTC.